The 20 T cell receptor beta chains presented below share a single source sample, sequenced in a study of cytomegalovirus exposure and HLA in healthy donors (dated by TCRdb to 2016 to 2017). Libraries were built with the immunoSEQ multiplex PCR assay. For the multiplex PCR, a mixture combining 60 forward primers for TCR Vbeta segments and 13 reverse primers for TCR Jbeta segments was used. Not all clones reach the TCRdb copy of this immuneACCESS table, which keeps in-frame sequences only. Checked studies attribute under half of the gap to unresolved V genes and leave the rest unexplained. The sample table holds more than 30,000 clones, of which just under 75% were seen once. Of the sample, about 5.7% falls within the top ten clones. The sequencing input was PBMCs. These receptors all come from a man under 40 in good health and CMV-seronegative.

V and J are TRBV18 and TRBJ1-1; D gene unclear. The CDR3 totals 20 residues. Germline CDR1 reads KGHSH; CDR2 reads LQKENI. V lost 3 bases, J lost 0 bases, and 26 bases lay in between. The CDR3 reads CASSPFVLPMLEVMNTEAFF. DNA of the CDR3: TGTGCCAGCTCACCGTTTGTCCTACCTATGCTTGAGGTAATGAACACTGAAGCTTTCTTT.

The V and J genes are TRBV6-5 and TRBJ1-1; 8 nucleotides line up with TRBD1. The CDR3 loop spans 11 amino acids. The germline CDR1 and CDR2 sequences are MNHEY and SVGAGI. Trimming at V came to 8 bases and at J to 10 bases, leaving 6 bases not matched to a gene. The CDR3 region is CASGDRGGAFF. The CDR3 DNA reads TGTGCCAGCGGTGACAGGGGAGGAGCTTTCTTT.

The chain carries TRBV28 and TRBJ2-1; TRBD2 is a possible D gene (6 bases). V was cut by 6 bases and J by 0 bases, with 18 bases left in between. CDR1 MDHEN and CDR2 SYDVKM come from the germline V gene. The CDR3 is made up of 17 amino acids. The CDR3 here is CASRTTGGASSYNEQFF. The CDR3 region has the DNA TGTGCCAGCAGGACGACGGGCGGGGCGAGCTCCTACAATGAGCAGTTCTTC.

J is TRBJ1-1 and V is TRBV7-9, with D uncertain. CDR1 SEHNR and CDR2 FQNEAQ come from the germline V gene (reference sequence). Trimming shortened V by 4 bases and J by 9 bases, and 21 bases separated the two germline ends. The CDR3 covers 15 residues. The DNA of the CDR3 is TGTGCCAGCAGCTCCAGAGACACGAGCGGTTCGAAAGCTTTCTTT. The encoded protein is CASSSRDTSGSKAFF.

The gene calls are TRBV7-8 and TRBJ2-5; the match to TRBD2 covers 7 bases. CDR3 length: 16 amino acids. CDR1 SGHVS and CDR2 FQNEAQ come from the germline V gene. Trimming at V came to 5 bases and at J to 2 bases, leaving 11 bases not matched to a gene. The DNA for the CDR3 is TGTGCCAGCAGCCAAGAAGGACTAGGAGCACAAGAGACCCAGTACTTC. This translates into CASSQEGLGAQETQYF. The complete variable domain, with remaining parts taken from reference TRBV7-8 and TRBJ2-5, reads GAGVSQSPRYKVAKRGQDVALRCDPISGHVSLFWYQQALGQGPEFLTYFQNEAQLDKSGLPSDRFFAERPEGSVSTLKIQRTQQEDSAVYLCASSQEGLGAQETQYFGPGTRLLVL.

The table lists this clone with a few counts. This CDR3 is CARSLFGQSNTEAFF. For the CDR3, the DNA is TGTGCCAGAAGCTTGTTTGGGCAATCGAACACTGAAGCTTTCTTT. The J gene is TRBJ1-1, the V gene TRBV5-3; D call uncertain. TRBV5-3 is reported as an ORF; its role is uncertain. The V end lost 1 base, the J end lost 1 base, and 11 bases lay between the germline ends. This CDR3 is built from 15 residues.

The V call is TRBV7-6, the J call TRBJ2-2, with TRBD2 matching 7 bases. Germline V gene data show CDR1 as SGHVS and CDR2 as FNYEAQ. The ends lost 7 bases at V and 5 bases at J; junction bases unmatched: 1. This CDR3 spans 12 amino acids. The CDR3, as DNA: TGTGCCAGCAACGGGGGGACCGGGGAGCTGTTTTTT. Amino acid sequence: CASNGGTGELFF.

As regards this clone: One end of the junction is discordant with germline, which a read error may explain. The CDR3 DNA sequence: TGTGTCACCAGCACCGGGGGGGTTCTGTTTTTT. It yields the protein CVTSTGGVLFF. The chain joins TRBV15 to TRBJ1-4; D possibly corresponds to TRBD1 (5 bases). CDR1 and CDR2 (germline): LNHNV, YYDKDF (reference sequence). The CDR3 has 11 amino acids.

This sequence joins TRBV5-4 and TRBJ1-2; weak D call: TRBD1 (5 bases). This CDR3 is 15 amino acids long. The V end lost 0 bases, the J end lost 3 bases, and 12 bases lay between the germline ends. In germline, CDR1 is SGHNT, CDR2 YYREEE (reference sequence). The CDR3 DNA reads TGTGCCAGCAGCTTGGGGTTGCAAGGGGACTATGGCTACACCTTC. This sequence encodes CASSLGLQGDYGYTF.

This sequence joins TRBV6-5 and TRBJ1-1; 10 nucleotides line up with TRBD1. Germline V CDR1 and CDR2: MNHEY, SVGAGI. The CDR3 has 13 amino acids. Trimming at V came to 2 bases and at J to 11 bases, leaving 5 bases not matched to a gene. The CDR3 DNA sequence: TGTGCCAGCAGTTACGACAGGGGGCGTATTGCTTTCTTT. It codes for CASSYDRGRIAFF.

The V and J genes are TRBV7-2 and TRBJ1-5, with D hard to call. CDR1 and CDR2 from the germline V gene are SGHTA and FQGNSA. This CDR3 has 15 amino acids. V lost 1 base, J lost 3 bases, and 10 bases lay in between. This CDR3 is CASSLGTVINQPQHF. CDR3 nucleotide sequence: TGTGCCAGCAGCTTAGGCACAGTTATCAATCAGCCCCAGCATTTT.

This clone showed up just a few times. The chain links TRBV15 to TRBJ1-1, with a tentative D call TRBD1 (5 bases). This CDR3 has 14 amino acids. Trimming shortened V by 5 bases and J by 3 bases, and 13 bases separated the two germline ends. Germline V gene data show CDR1 as LNHNV and CDR2 as YYDKDF (reference sequence). In nucleotides, the CDR3 is TGTGCCACCAGCGGAAGGGGAGGGTACACTGAAGCTTTCTTT. Translating it yields CATSGRGGYTEAFF.

V and J are TRBV7-9 and TRBJ2-7; TRBD1 aligns across 12 bases. The CDR3 extends over 16 amino acids. J gave up 6 bases and V 3 bases, and 9 bases lay outside the gene matches. The germline V gene encodes CDR1 SEHNR and CDR2 FQNEAQ (reference sequence). The DNA of the CDR3 is TGTGCCAGCAGCTTCGGGACAGGGGGCTTTGGGAGCGAGCAGTACTTC. Residues: CASSFGTGGFGSEQYF.

The V and J genes are TRBV9 and TRBJ2-3, with TRBD2 matching 7 bases. CDR1 SGDLS and CDR2 YYNGEE come from the germline V gene. The CDR3 consists of 14 residues. V lost 4 bases and J lost 4; bases outside the gene matches: 6. CDR3 nucleotide sequence: TGTGCCAGCAGCCCCATGGGGGGGGCAGATACGCAGTATTTT. It translates to CASSPMGGADTQYF.

The CDR3 sequence: CASSLGTGVSPLHF. The CDR3 coding sequence is TGCGCCAGCAGCTTGGGGACAGGGGTGTCACCCCTCCACTTT. V gene TRBV5-1 combines with J gene TRBJ1-6, with 9 bases that match TRBD1. V dropped 0 bases and J dropped 10; count of bases not matched to a gene: 2. The CDR3 consists of 14 residues. CDR1 and CDR2 (germline): SGHRS, YFSETQ.

The genes are TRBV19 and TRBJ2-7; TRBD1 aligns across 7 bases. The CDR3 runs 15 residues. V gave up 6 bases and J gave up 4 bases; unmatched junction bases: 12. Germline CDR1 is LNHDA and CDR2 is SQIVND (reference sequence). In nucleotides, the CDR3 is TGTGCCAGTAGACTAACCGGGACAGAACCATACGAGCAGTACTTC. Its protein product is CASRLTGTEPYEQYF. The variable domain in full, completed from reference TRBV19 and TRBJ2-7, reads DGGITQSPKYLFRKEGQNVTLSCEQNLNHDAMYWYRQDPGQGLRLIYYSQIVNDFQKGDIAEGYSVSREKKESFPLTVTSAQKNPTAFYLCASRLTGTEPYEQYFGPGTRLTVT.

This chain uses TRBV6-1 with TRBJ2-7; 14 nucleotides agree with TRBD2. The CDR3 has 15 amino acids. Germline trimming cut 5 bases from V and 3 bases from J; bases unmatched to any gene: 3. The V gene's germline CDR1 is MNHNS and CDR2 SASEGT. CDR3 region: CASSIGTSGGYEQYF. The CDR3 coding sequence is TGTGCCAGCAGTATCGGGACTAGCGGGGGCTACGAGCAGTACTTC.

This clone was seen only a few times. The chain combines TRBV6-5 with TRBJ2-2, with 10 bases identical to TRBD2. With 4 bases clipped from V and 2 bases from J, the junction kept 4 bases outside the gene matches. The CDR3 contains 16 residues. Germline CDR1 MNHEY, CDR2 SVGAGI. CDR3 DNA: TGTGCCAGCAGTTCAACTAGCGGGACCAACACCGGGGAGCTGTTTTTT. Encoded protein: CASSSTSGTNTGELFF.

The chain has TRBV27 and TRBJ2-3, with 9 bases identical to TRBD2. Trimming removed 2 bases from V and 0 bases from J; junction bases left unmatched: 0. The CDR3 is made up of 15 amino acids. CDR1 MNHEY and CDR2 SMNVEV come from the germline V gene (reference sequence). The CDR3: CASSLTSGSTDTQYF. The CDR3, as DNA: TGTGCCAGCAGTTTAACTAGCGGGAGCACAGATACGCAGTATTTT.

The rearrangement uses TRBV6-6 and TRBJ2-1; TRBD2 might be the D (5 bases). The CDR3 sequence is 15 residues long. CDR1 and CDR2 (germline): MNHNY, SVGAGI (reference sequence). V dropped 6 bases and J dropped 7 bases, with 19 bases sitting between them. CDR3 coding DNA: TGTGCCAGCAGAACCCCATCTGGGAGTGTAAATGAGCAGTTCTTC. Residues: CASRTPSGSVNEQFF.